One and the same sample provided the 26 T cell receptor beta chains below, sequenced in a study of control samples from healthy donors and cancer patients. The assay was immunoSEQ multiplex PCR, and TCRdb's table has in-frame clones only and misses some. The sample includes some 30,000 clones, 87% of them seen just once. Sequences were obtained from formalin-fixed, paraffin-embedded tissue. All receptors derive from a female donor with melanoma.

Only a few counts were recorded for this clone. The CDR3 DNA is TGTGCCAGCAGCCCCAAACCCCCCCGGGACGATGGGGACGAGCAGTACTTC. Residues: CASSPKPPRDDGDEQYF. The rearrangement joins TRBV5-6 to TRBJ2-7; D could derive from TRBD1 or TRBD2 (5 bases each). The CDR3 sequence is 17 residues long. Germline assignment: CDR1 SGHDT and CDR2 YYEEEE. V was shortened by 4 bases and J by 5 bases, with 25 bases between the two germline ends. Full variable domain (rest looked up from reference TRBV5-6 and TRBJ2-7): DAGVTQSPTHLIKTRGQQVTLRCSPKSGHDTVSWYQQALGQGPQFIFQYYEEEERQRGNFPDRFSGHQFPNYSSELNVNALLLGDSALYLCASSPKPPRDDGDEQYFGPGTRLTVT.

The rearrangement links TRBV5-1 to TRBJ2-5; D is undetermined. The CDR3 sequence is 15 residues long. V shed 7 bases and J shed 2 bases, with 18 bases lying between them. Germline assignment: CDR1 SGHRS and CDR2 YFSETQ. CDR3 sequence: CASRGARYSQETQYF. In DNA, the CDR3 is TGCGCCAGCCGCGGCGCACGTTACTCTCAAGAGACCCAGTACTTC.

This clone was seen a handful of times. This chain uses TRBV30 with TRBJ1-1; D gene ambiguous. The CDR3 has 11 amino acids. The V end was cut by 0 bases, the J end by 9 bases, with 8 bases between. Germline CDR1 GTSNPN, CDR2 SVGIG (reference sequence). The CDR3 is CAWSVERKAFF. The CDR3 DNA reads TGTGCCTGGAGTGTAGAGAGAAAAGCTTTCTTT.

This chain joins TRBV10-3 and TRBJ1-1; D ambiguous. V was shortened by 10 bases and J by 1 base, with 13 bases between the two germline ends. The CDR3 has 13 residues. Germline CDR1 is ENHRY and CDR2 is SYGVKD. CDR3 sequence reads: CATLDISNTEAFF. CDR3 sequence (DNA): TGTGCCACCCTGGATATATCGAACACTGAAGCTTTCTTT.

The J gene is TRBJ1-1, the V gene TRBV19; a weak D match, TRBD1 (5 bases). The germline V gene has CDR1 LNHDA and CDR2 SQIVND (reference sequence). The germline V and J ends were trimmed by 4 bases and 6 bases, with 18 bases remaining between them. The CDR3 spans 15 residues. For the CDR3, the DNA is TGTGCCAGTAGTAGGACCCAGGGTTCGGGGGCTGAAGCTTTCTTT. Protein product: CASSRTQGSGAEAFF. The full variable domain, in which reference TRBV19 and TRBJ1-1 provide the parts outside the CDR3, is DGGITQSPKYLFRKEGQNVTLSCEQNLNHDAMYWYRQDPGQGLRLIYYSQIVNDFQKGDIAEGYSVSREKKESFPLTVTSAQKNPTAFYLCASSRTQGSGAEAFFGQGTRLTVV.

The V and J genes are TRBV24-1 and TRBJ2-5, with D unclear. The CDR3 covers 14 residues. The V gene lost 4 bases and the J gene lost 2 bases, with 10 bases spanning the gap. CDR1 is KGHDR and CDR2 is SFDVKD in the germline V gene. The CDR3 region is CATSEVAFQETQYF. The CDR3 coding sequence is TGTGCCACCAGTGAAGTGGCGTTTCAAGAGACCCAGTACTTC.

J is TRBJ1-3 and V is TRBV2, with D unclear. The V end was cut by 8 bases, the J end by 4 bases, with 3 bases between. Germline V gene sequence: CDR1 SNHLY, CDR2 FYNNEI. This CDR3 comprises 10 residues. This CDR3 reads CASSGNTIYF. CDR3 bases: TGTGCCAGCTCCGGAAACACCATATATTTT.

The chain employs TRBV6-6 and TRBJ2-1; no definite D call. CDR3 length: 15 residues. V was cut by 7 bases and J by 0 bases, with 13 bases left in between. From germline, CDR1 is MNHNY and CDR2 SVGAGI (reference sequence). DNA for the CDR3: TGTGCCAGCATCGGTCAGGAGAGCTCCTACAATGAGCAGTTCTTC. It yields the protein CASIGQESSYNEQFF.

This clone occurred once. The sample contains more than one DNA sequence encoding this CDR3. The CDR3 loop reads CASSYSSYEQYF. The CDR3 bases are TGTGCCAGCAGTTACTCCTCCTACGAGCAGTACTTC. The V gene is TRBV6-2 or TRBV6-3, the J gene TRBJ2-7; D gene ambiguous. The germline V gene has CDR1 MNHEY and CDR2 SVGEGT. This CDR3 has 12 residues. Trimming left V 0 bases short and J 0 bases short, with 0 bases between.

This chain uses TRBV5-6 with TRBJ1-1, with TRBD1 as a possible D gene (6 bases). The germline V and J ends were trimmed by 0 bases and 6 bases, with 12 bases remaining between them. The CDR3 extends over 14 amino acids. Germline CDR1 SGHDT, CDR2 YYEEEE. This chain's CDR3 is CASSLARGFPEAFF. In DNA, the CDR3 is TGTGCCAGCAGCTTGGCCAGGGGTTTTCCTGAAGCTTTCTTT.

The chain joins TRBV5-1 to TRBJ1-4; D gene uncertain. Per the germline V gene, CDR1 is SGHRS and CDR2 is YFSETQ. V lost 0 bases and J lost 2, with 5 bases in between. The CDR3 spans 14 residues. CDR3 nucleotides: TGCGCCAGCAGCTTGGCGGGGACTAATGAAAAACTGTTTTTT. This gives the protein CASSLAGTNEKLFF.

This chain uses TRBV7-3 with TRBJ2-1; 7 positions agree with TRBD2. V was pared by 1 base and J by 7 bases, with 7 bases of the junction left unmatched. The germline gives CDR1 SGHTA, CDR2 FQGTGA. CDR3 size: 15 residues. CDR3 nucleotides: TGTGCCAGCAGCTTAAGCGGGACTACGAAGAATGAGCAGTTCTTC. This sequence encodes CASSLSGTTKNEQFF. The whole variable domain, remainder taken from reference TRBV7-3 and TRBJ2-1, is GAGVSQTPSNKVTEKGKYVELRCDPISGHTALYWYRQSLGQGPEFLIYFQGTGAADDSGLPNDRFFAVRPEGSVSTLKIQRTERGDSAVYLCASSLSGTTKNEQFFGPGTRLTVL.

The chain has TRBV10-3 and TRBJ1-2; TRBD1 aligns across 9 bases. V lost 4 bases and J lost 7; bases outside the gene matches: 13. This CDR3 is built from 16 residues. CDR1 and CDR2 from the germline V gene are ENHRY and SYGVKD. This chain's CDR3 is CAISVFSGGTGSGYTF. The CDR3 DNA sequence: TGTGCCATCAGTGTCTTTTCTGGCGGGACAGGGAGTGGCTACACCTTC.

The V and J genes are TRBV4-2 and TRBJ2-7, with D tentatively TRBD2 (5 bases). Trimming left V 1 base short and J 6 bases short, with 16 bases between. The germline CDR1 and CDR2 sequences are LGHNA and YNFKEQ. The CDR3 length is 15 residues. DNA for the CDR3: TGTGCCAGCAGCCAAGTCCAAGCGGTAGCCCGCGAGCAGTACTTC. Protein: CASSQVQAVAREQYF.

The rearrangement uses TRBV18 and TRBJ1-3, with 10 bases aligning to TRBD1. Germline CDR1 and CDR2: KGHSH and LQKENI. V dropped 2 bases and J dropped 8; count of bases not matched to a gene: 9. The CDR3 is 16 amino acids. The CDR3 DNA is TGTGCCAGCTCACCATTTCAGGACAGGGGGAAGGACACCATATATTTT. Translated: CASSPFQDRGKDTIYF.

The chain combines TRBV5-1 with TRBJ2-5, with D perhaps matching TRBD1 (6 bases). Looked up from germline, CDR1 is SGHRS and CDR2 is YFSETQ. The CDR3 loop spans 14 amino acids. V lost 4 bases to trimming and J lost 4 bases, with 14 bases between them. The CDR3 spells CASSPGVLGETQYF. The DNA of the CDR3 is TGCGCCAGCAGCCCAGGGGTTTTGGGAGAGACCCAGTACTTC.

The chain has TRBV11-2 and TRBJ1-2, with 7 bases aligning to TRBD1. CDR1 and CDR2 from the germline V gene are SGHAT and FQNNGV. The junction had 10 bases not matched to a gene; V was cut back by 5 bases and J by 4 bases. The CDR3 covers 15 residues. The CDR3 protein is CASSVTGATIYGYTF. The CDR3 DNA reads TGTGCCAGCAGCGTTACAGGGGCGACCATCTATGGCTACACCTTC.

The V and J genes are TRBV6-2 or TRBV6-3 and TRBJ2-7, with a possible D match to TRBD1 (5 bases). The V end lost 2 bases, the J end lost 1 base, and 12 bases lay between the germline ends. Germline V gene sequence: CDR1 MNHEY, CDR2 SVGEGT. The CDR3 length is 15 residues. The CDR3 is CASSYPGLLSYEQYF. The CDR3 DNA reads as TGTGCCAGCAGTTACCCAGGGCTCCTATCCTACGAGCAGTACTTC.

V gene TRBV18 combines with J gene TRBJ2-7; D ambiguous. The germline CDR1 and CDR2 sequences are KGHSH and LQKENI. The CDR3 has 12 residues. V lost 1 base to trimming and J lost 6 bases, with 7 bases between them. The CDR3 loop reads CASSPQQTEQYF. In DNA form, the CDR3 reads TGTGCCAGCTCACCACAACAAACCGAGCAGTACTTC.

The chain links TRBV11-2 to TRBJ2-3; D gene ambiguous. CDR1 is SGHAT and CDR2 is FQNNGV in the germline V gene. Trimming shortened V by 0 bases and J by 7 bases, and 11 bases separated the two germline ends. This CDR3 is built from 14 residues. DNA of the CDR3: TGTGCCAGCAGCTTAGATCTCCGAAGTCATACGCAGTATTTT. As protein: CASSLDLRSHTQYF. Based on the CDR3 plus reference TRBV11-2 and TRBJ2-3, the full variable domain is EAGVAQSPRYKIIEKRQSVAFWCNPISGHATLYWYQQILGQGPKLLIQFQNNGVVDDSQLPKDRFSAERLKGVDSTLKIQPAKLEDSAVYLCASSLDLRSHTQYFGPGTRLTVL.

The chain links TRBV5-6 to TRBJ2-1, with 12 bases aligning to TRBD2. V lost 4 bases and J lost 4; bases outside the gene matches: 6. This CDR3 region has 16 residues. Germline loops: CDR1 SGHDT, CDR2 YYEEEE. The CDR3 spells CASSKTSGSWYNEQFF. CDR3 in DNA: TGTGCCAGCAGCAAGACTAGCGGGAGTTGGTACAATGAGCAGTTCTTC.

A word on this clone: Given the absence of the conserved phenylalanine or tryptophan at the CDR3 end, a read error is likely. It is unclear where the CDR3 begins or ends on the DNA, so no DNA is shown, and the CDR3 is as TCRdb lists it. The chain joins TRBV6-2 or TRBV6-3 to TRBJ2-7; the table's D gene call, TRBD2, was not cross checked with the DNA. The germline V gene encodes CDR1 MNHEY and CDR2 SVGEGT. The CDR3 is 11 amino acids in total, end residues counted. This chain's CDR3 is CASSYPGVLLL.

The chain employs TRBV7-2 and TRBJ2-5; D not certain. V shed 1 base and J shed 6 bases, with 12 bases lying between them. The CDR3 length is 14 residues. CDR1 is SGHTA and CDR2 is FQGNSA in the germline V gene. The CDR3 DNA reads as TGTGCCAGCAGCTTAGACCCATCACTGAAGACCCAGTACTTC. Its translation is CASSLDPSLKTQYF.

This rearrangement joins TRBV2 to TRBJ1-1, with 11 bases lining up with TRBD1. Losses at the gene ends were 7 bases for V and 0 bases for J; bases not matched to a gene: 7. CDR1 and CDR2 from the germline V gene are SNHLY and FYNNEI. This CDR3 spans 16 amino acids. The CDR3 DNA is TGTGCCAGCACCAGGACAGGGGGCCGAATGAACACTGAAGCTTTCTTT. Amino acid sequence: CASTRTGGRMNTEAFF. Full variable domain (rest looked up from reference TRBV2 and TRBJ1-1): EPEVTQTPSHQVTQMGQEVILRCVPISNHLYFYWYRQILGQKVEFLVSFYNNEISEKSEIFDDQFSVERPDGSNFTLKIRSTKLEDSAMYFCASTRTGGRMNTEAFFGQGTRLTVV.

The chain has TRBV4-2 and TRBJ2-3, with D hard to call. V dropped 0 bases and J dropped 1 base, with 8 bases sitting between them. The CDR3 is 15 residues long. Germline loops: CDR1 LGHNA, CDR2 YNFKEQ. DNA of the CDR3: TGTGCCAGCAGCCAAGATCAGACCCGCACAGATACGCAGTATTTT. This encodes CASSQDQTRTDTQYF.

This chain links TRBV7-2 with TRBJ2-3; TRBD2 might be the D (5 bases). V was clipped by 1 base and J by 2 bases, with 13 bases between them. This CDR3 contains 16 residues. The germline gives CDR1 SGHTA, CDR2 FQGNSA. The DNA of the CDR3 is TGTGCCAGCAGCTTAGGGCGCGGGTTGAACACAGATACGCAGTATTTT. Protein sequence: CASSLGRGLNTDTQYF.